This TCR beta chain originates from a study of T cells expressing NK-cell markers. Study information: The TCR beta repertoires originated in sorted CD3+CD56+NKG2C+, CD3+CD56+NKG2C- and CD3+CD56-NKG2C+ T cells. The study, taken as a whole, reports: It was still unclear whether expanded NKG2C+ T cell clones were HCMV specific. These clonotypes also led the CD3+CD56-NKG2C+ fraction in a handful of donors.

With UMIs, 5'RACE template switching was used to make TCR beta cDNA. TCRdb re-called the 5' RACE reads and gives one entry per CDR3 protein, without DNA. The table for this sample gives hundreds of thousands of distinct CDR3 sequences. The CDR3 has 15 amino acids. CDR1 and CDR2 from the germline V gene are LGHNA and YNFKEQ. Comment on this clonotype: Its cognate antigen is unknown.

The TCR comes from a man aged 18 to 30 in good health. The V call is TRBV4-2, the J call TRBJ2-7; TCRdb lists TRBD1, though no DNA is available to test this call. The sample consisted of blood T cells: a sorted CD56 or NKG2C T cell subset, CD4+ or CD8+ T cells, or bulk PBMC T cells (not recorded which). CDR3 in amino acids: CASSQDPRQGYEQYF.